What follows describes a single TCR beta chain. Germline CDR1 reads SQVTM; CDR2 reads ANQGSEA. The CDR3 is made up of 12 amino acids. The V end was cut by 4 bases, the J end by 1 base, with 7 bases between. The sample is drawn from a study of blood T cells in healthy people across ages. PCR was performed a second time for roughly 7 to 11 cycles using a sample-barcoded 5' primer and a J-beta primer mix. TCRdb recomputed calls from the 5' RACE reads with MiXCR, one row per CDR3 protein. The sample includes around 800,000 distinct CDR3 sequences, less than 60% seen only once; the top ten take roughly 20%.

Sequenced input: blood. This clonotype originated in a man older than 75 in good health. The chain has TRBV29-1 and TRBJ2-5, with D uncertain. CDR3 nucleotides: TGCAGCGTTGTTGCGGCCCAAGAGACCCAGTACTTC. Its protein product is CSVVAAQETQYF.